This T cell receptor beta chain was found in a study of blood T cells in healthy people across ages (dated by TCRdb to the mid-2010s). Turning to the overall study: In model experiments, template switching captured roughly one uniquely barcoded TCR beta cDNA molecule for every two T cells. To track age-related changes in TCR beta repertoire diversity, the study relied on deep sequencing normalized with unique cDNA molecular identifiers. The donors were split into four age groups: young (average about 16 years), middle-aged (39), aged (about 62) and long-lived (about 82). To avoid experimental bias, donors of different ages were spread randomly across the sequencing lanes. The study analyzed two additional independent replicas of 1 million unique cDNA reads from the same blood draw for two donors, one aged 18 to 30 and one aged 80 or older.

Receptors were amplified or captured by 5' RACE. Instrument used: Illumina HiSeq 2500. A second PCR of about 6 to 11 cycles was run with a J-beta primer mix and a sample-barcoded 5' primer. A template-switch 5' adaptor carrying 12 random nucleotides introduced a unique molecular identifier onto each TCR beta cDNA molecule. At least 2.5 million CDR3-containing paired-end reads were obtained from each sample. The Mint cDNA synthesis kit, primed by a TRBC-specific oligonucleotide, was used to synthesize first-strand cDNA from all RNA. All cDNA was treated with uracil-DNA glycosylase and then went through a first 18-cycle PCR with the universal primers M1SS and BC2_uni_R. The authors' pipeline ran thus. Normalization of each sample was performed by random selection of 1 million high-quality reads, each carrying a distinct molecular identifier. Instead of being binned into consensus sequences, reads that shared molecular identifiers were thrown out. MiTCR, with a Q25 quality threshold and the strictest error-elimination algorithm, was used for CDR3 identification, clonotype clustering and error correction. A nonparametric unseen species model using Euler transformation provided a lower-bound estimate of total TCR beta diversity. Clones were called with MiXCR by TCRdb after fastp trimmed the public reads at Q25, and only in-frame beta chains were retained. Here each entry gathers all rows of one CDR3 protein and keeps the most common genes and DNA. Clone size and V and J calls follow TCRdb, not the original study. The table for this sample lists roughly 860,000 distinct CDR3 sequences; 62% of them were counted only once. 25% to 35% of the sample rests with the top ten.

From the cysteine through the phenylalanine, the CDR3 covers 17 amino acids. Just the 51-base CDR3 DNA is kept, in frame starting at base 1. As encoded in the germline V gene, CDR1 is SGHTA while CDR2 is FQGNSA. V loses 5 bases at its end and J loses 2 bases; junction bases beyond the gene matches: 11. The roughly 42 donors, aged roughly 6 to 95 years, were systemically healthy Caucasian individuals from Russia. Ten milliliters of peripheral blood were collected from each donor into EDTA-treated Vacutainer tubes. PBMCs were isolated by Ficoll-Paque density-gradient centrifugation, with at least 7 million obtained per sample. Total RNA was extracted from PBMCs with Trizol reagent, with at least 6 micrograms obtained per sample. The percentages of naive CD45RAhigh/CD27high T cells were determined by flow cytometry on a PBMC aliquot from every donor. As regards this clonotype: Its binding antigen is unknown. Base qualities are not recorded, but no much larger clone differs from it by a single base.

Results and caveats for the whole study, not just this receptor: Observed TCR beta diversity per million T cells fell roughly linearly with age, and a significant reduction was already apparent by age around 40. Because donor CMV infection status was unknown, age-related changes in expanded clonotypes were potentially confounded. Compared with the aged group, more naive CD4+ T cells, fewer expanded clones and increased TCR diversity were shown by the long-lived group, suggesting age selection. The percentage of naive T cells measured by flow cytometry correlated strongly with observed TCR beta diversity. Bulk unsorted PBMC profiling prevented conclusive comparison of naive and antigen-experienced compartments. Estimates of total diversity based on one million sequenced T cells were regarded as lower bounds and as underestimates.

Rearrangement joined TRBV7-2 to TRBJ2-1, and 8 junction bases match TRBD2. Material: blood. The clonotype was recovered from a man between 25 and 39 years old in good health. In nucleotide form, the sequence is TGTGCCAGCAGCCTACAAACCGGGACTAGGACCTACAATGAGCAGTTCTTC. This encodes CASSLQTGTRTYNEQFF. Reference TRBV7-2 and TRBJ2-1 genes cover what lies past the CDR3, so the full variable domain is GAGVSQSPSNKVTEKGKDVELRCDPISGHTALYWYRQSLGQGLEFLIYFQGNSAPDKSGLPSDRFSAERTGGSVSTLTIQRTQQEDSAVYLCASSLQTGTRTYNEQFFGPGTRLTVL.